This is a list of T cell receptor beta chains from one sample in a study of cytomegalovirus exposure and HLA in healthy donors. This table comes from immunoSEQ multiplex PCR, and its TCRdb copy is limited to in-frame clones, with some not included. The data contain 110,000 to 150,000 clones, 70% to 90% of them singletons. Sequencing used PBMCs. These receptors were obtained from a man between 18 and 29 years old in good health and CMV-seronegative. Both conserved end residues are part of each CDR3. D genes are given only for firm matches. Some rows have no size entry. The others give once, few or many, or a class for an expanded clone.

V	J	D	size	CDR3	DNA
TRBV29-1	TRBJ1-4	TRBD1	NA	CSVARGNEKLFF	TGCAGCGTTGCCAGGGGGAATGAAAAACTGTTTTTT
TRBV6-5	TRBJ2-1	TRBD2	NA	CASSYVWTSGDNEQFF	TGTGCCAGCAGTTACGTTTGGACTAGCGGAGACAATGAGCAGTTCTTC
TRBV5-1	TRBJ2-1	NA	NA	CASSLTGTEQFF	TGCGCCAGCAGCCTTACCGGGACAGAGCAGTTCTTC
TRBV6-5	TRBJ1-1	NA	NA	CASSIALNTEAFF	TGTGCCAGCAGTATAGCCCTGAACACTGAAGCTTTCTTT
TRBV25-1	TRBJ1-1	NA	once	CASSEQGTGSWTEAFF	TGTGCCAGCAGTGAGCAGGGAACGGGCAGCTGGACTGAAGCTTTCTTT
TRBV6-5	TRBJ1-6	NA	NA	CASSGHVDSPLHF	TGTGCCAGCAGTGGACACGTCGATTCACCCCTCCACTTT
TRBV5-4	TRBJ2-1	TRBD2	once	CASSPLAGVAYNEQFF	TGTGCCAGCAGCCCACTAGCGGGAGTAGCCTACAATGAGCAGTTCTTC
TRBV4-1	TRBJ2-1	TRBD1	NA	CASSQPGQNINEQFF	TGCGCCAGCAGCCAACCGGGACAGAATATCAATGAGCAGTTCTTC
TRBV6-6	TRBJ1-1	NA	NA	CASSLTRLDTEAFF	TGTGCCAGCAGCCTGACAAGGTTGGACACTGAAGCTTTCTTT
TRBV27	TRBJ1-5	NA	once	CASSPWGGGQPQHF	TGTGCCAGCAGCCCCTGGGGGGGCGGTCAGCCCCAGCATTTT
TRBV9	TRBJ2-1	TRBD2	NA	CASDRLAGVGEQFF	TGTGCCAGCGATAGACTAGCGGGAGTGGGAGAGCAGTTCTTC
TRBV27	TRBJ2-1	TRBD2	NA	CASSLTPSGLYNEQFF	TGTGCCAGCAGTCTTACACCTAGCGGTTTATACAATGAGCAGTTCTTC
TRBV6-5	TRBJ2-2	TRBD2	NA	CASRPIAGVTGELFF	TGTGCCAGCAGGCCGATAGCGGGAGTGACCGGGGAGCTGTTTTTT
TRBV5-6	TRBJ2-1	TRBD1	NA	CASSYNRGVDEQFF	TGTGCCAGCAGCTATAACAGGGGAGTGGATGAGCAGTTCTTC
TRBV2	TRBJ2-7	NA	NA	CASSVIGSSYEQYF	TGTGCCAGCAGTGTGATAGGGAGCTCCTACGAGCAGTACTTC
TRBV5-1	TRBJ2-5	TRBD1	NA	CASSMGQGEETQYF	TGCGCCAGCAGCATGGGACAGGGGGAAGAGACCCAGTACTTC
TRBV4-2	TRBJ1-6	NA	few	CASSQGGGGRGSPLHF	TGTGCCAGCAGCCAAGGGGGAGGGGGTCGAGGCTCACCCCTCCACTTT